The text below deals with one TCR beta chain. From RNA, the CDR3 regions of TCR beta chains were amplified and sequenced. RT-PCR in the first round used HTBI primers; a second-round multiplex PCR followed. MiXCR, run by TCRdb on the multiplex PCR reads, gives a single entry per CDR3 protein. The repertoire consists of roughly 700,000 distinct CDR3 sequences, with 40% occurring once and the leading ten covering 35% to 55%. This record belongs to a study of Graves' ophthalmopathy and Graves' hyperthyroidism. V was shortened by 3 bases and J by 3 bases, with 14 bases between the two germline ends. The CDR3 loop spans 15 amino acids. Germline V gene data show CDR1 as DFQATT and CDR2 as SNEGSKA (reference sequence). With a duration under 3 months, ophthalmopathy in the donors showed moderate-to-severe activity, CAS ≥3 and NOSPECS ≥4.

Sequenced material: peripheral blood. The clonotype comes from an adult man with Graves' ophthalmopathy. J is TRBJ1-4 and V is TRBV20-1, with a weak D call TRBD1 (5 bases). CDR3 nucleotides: TGCAGTGCTAGTCGTGGGGGGGTTGCTAATGAAAAACTGTTTTTT. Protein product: CSASRGGVANEKLFF.